This is a list of T cell receptor beta chains from one sample in a study of blood T cell repertoires in COVID-19. This table comes from immunoSEQ multiplex PCR, and its TCRdb copy is limited to in-frame clones, with some not included. The data contain approximately 81,000 clones, around 80% of them singletons. Source material: peripheral blood. The receptor source for this set is a human donor in a cohort sampled during active COVID-19. Both conserved end residues are part of each CDR3. A D gene is named only where the DNA matches it firmly. Size is stated for part of the rows, as once, few or many counts, or as a class when the clone is expanded.

CDR3aa: CASSDGTGIQPQHF
CDR3nt: TGTGCCAGTAGTGATGGGACAGGGATTCAGCCCCAGCATTTT
j_gene: TRBJ1-5
v_gene: TRBV19
abundance: -
d_gene: TRBD1

CDR3aa: CASSLGLAGGEDTQYF
CDR3nt: TGTGCCAGCAGCTTAGGACTAGCGGGGGGGGAAGATACGCAGTATTTT
j_gene: TRBJ2-3
v_gene: TRBV7-2
abundance: -
d_gene: TRBD2

CDR3aa: CASSPAGNSPLHF
CDR3nt: TGTGCCAGCTCCCCAGCGGGCAATTCACCCCTCCACTTT
j_gene: TRBJ1-6
v_gene: TRBV7-3
abundance: -
d_gene: -

CDR3aa: CASSTTGANNYGYTF
CDR3nt: TGTGCCAGCAGTACCACAGGGGCCAATAACTATGGCTACACCTTC
j_gene: TRBJ1-2
v_gene: TRBV6-5
abundance: -
d_gene: TRBD1

CDR3aa: CASSSQGKGGNTIYF
CDR3nt: TGTGCCAGCAGTTCTCAGGGTAAAGGGGGAAACACCATATATTTT
j_gene: TRBJ1-3
v_gene: TRBV27
abundance: -
d_gene: -

CDR3aa: CASSKASLVGLRTEAFF
CDR3nt: TGTGCCAGCAGCAAAGCGTCCCTCGTGGGGCTGAGAACTGAAGCTTTCTTT
j_gene: TRBJ1-1
v_gene: TRBV21-1
abundance: -
d_gene: -

CDR3aa: CASSSPGNQPQHF
CDR3nt: TGTGCCAGCAGTTCGCCAGGGAATCAGCCCCAGCATTTT
j_gene: TRBJ1-5
v_gene: TRBV6-2/TRBV6-3
abundance: once
d_gene: -

CDR3aa: CASSQTGRLSYEQYF
CDR3nt: TGTGCCAGCAGCCAGACAGGTCGACTCTCCTACGAGCAGTACTTC
j_gene: TRBJ2-7
v_gene: TRBV7-3
abundance: -
d_gene: -

CDR3aa: CASNHGTGAGNSPLHF
CDR3nt: TGTGCCAGCAACCATGGGACAGGGGCGGGTAATTCACCCCTCCACTTT
j_gene: TRBJ1-6
v_gene: TRBV7-8
abundance: -
d_gene: TRBD1

CDR3aa: CASSYSGGVGYTF
CDR3nt: TGTGCCAGCAGTTACTCGGGAGGGGTTGGCTACACCTTC
j_gene: TRBJ1-2
v_gene: TRBV6-5
abundance: -
d_gene: -

CDR3aa: CASSLAGDSSGNTIYF
CDR3nt: TGTGCCAGCAGCTTAGCGGGGGACAGCTCTGGAAACACCATATATTTT
j_gene: TRBJ1-3
v_gene: TRBV7-6
abundance: -
d_gene: TRBD1

CDR3aa: CASSSTTQGASNEKLFF
CDR3nt: TGTGCCAGCAGCTCAACGACACAGGGGGCATCTAATGAAAAACTGTTTTTT
j_gene: TRBJ1-4
v_gene: TRBV5-6
abundance: -
d_gene: TRBD1

CDR3aa: CAWRRSVQETQYF
CDR3nt: TGTGCCTGGAGGAGGTCGGTCCAAGAGACCCAGTACTTC
j_gene: TRBJ2-5
v_gene: TRBV30
abundance: -
d_gene: -

CDR3aa: CASSPGISDTQYF
CDR3nt: TGTGCCAGCAGCCCGGGAATTTCAGATACGCAGTATTTT
j_gene: TRBJ2-3
v_gene: TRBV7-9
abundance: -
d_gene: -

CDR3aa: CASRPAGENTGELFF
CDR3nt: TGTGCCAGCAGACCAGCGGGGGAGAACACCGGGGAGCTGTTTTTT
j_gene: TRBJ2-2
v_gene: TRBV6-5
abundance: -
d_gene: TRBD2

CDR3aa: CASTVGETNTGELFF
CDR3nt: TGTGCCAGCACAGTCGGGGAGACGAACACCGGGGAGCTGTTTTTT
j_gene: TRBJ2-2
v_gene: TRBV7-9
abundance: -
d_gene: -